These 11 T cell receptor beta chains were sequenced from one sample in a study of blood T cell repertoires in COVID-19. Assay: immunoSEQ multiplex PCR; the TCRdb copy retains only in-frame clones and omits some. The sample carries some 130,000 clones, around 87% recorded once. The sample consisted of peripheral blood. These receptor sequences come from a woman aged 55-69 years with acute or convalescent COVID-19.

This clone was observed a single time. The chain combines TRBV6-5 with TRBJ1-6, with 9 bases identical to TRBD1. The CDR3 runs to 14 residues. The junction had 3 bases not matched to a gene; V was cut back by 2 bases and J by 10 bases. Per germline, CDR1 MNHEY and CDR2 SVGAGI. DNA of the CDR3: TGTGCCAGCAGTTACCTACAGGGGGCCTCACCCCTCCACTTT. Its protein product is CASSYLQGASPLHF.

V usage is TRBV11-3 and J usage is TRBJ2-1, with 8 bases aligning to TRBD1. The germline V gene encodes CDR1 SGHNT and CDR2 YENEEA. Trimming took 0 bases from V and 7 from J; bases not matched to a gene: 5. CDR3 size: 15 residues. CDR3 amino acids: CASSLDRGQWNEQFF. The CDR3 DNA reads as TGTGCCAGCAGCTTAGACAGGGGGCAGTGGAATGAGCAGTTCTTC.

The chain recombines TRBV30 with TRBJ1-1, with D possibly being TRBD1 (5 bases). This CDR3 spans 11 amino acids. Germline assignment: CDR1 GTSNPN and CDR2 SVGIG (reference sequence). Trimming took off 5 bases at V and 5 bases at J, with 9 bases between the two ends. The CDR3 protein is CAWGARTEAFF. The CDR3 coding sequence is TGTGCCTGGGGGGCACGGACTGAAGCTTTCTTT.

Points on this clone: This same CDR3 is encoded by further DNA sequences in the sample. The V gene is TRBV3-1 (or the pseudogene TRBV3-2), the J gene TRBJ2-1; D may be TRBD2 (6 bases). Looked up from germline, CDR1 is LGHDT and CDR2 is YNNKEL (reference sequence). Between the trimmed V and J ends, which lost 4 bases and 5 bases, there was a span of 15 bases. The CDR3 runs to 15 residues. In DNA, the CDR3 is TGTGCCAGCAGCCCACACTACGGGGAGGACAATGAGCAGTTCTTC. Translating gives CASSPHYGEDNEQFF.

The genes are TRBV21-1 and TRBJ2-1; no DNA check was done on the table's D call, TRBD1. TRBV21-1 is assigned pseudogene status. The CDR3 is 13 residues long. CDR3 loop: CASKGTGRNEQFF. Here the CDR3 DNA reads TGTGCCAGCAAGGGGACAGGGCGTAATGAGCAGTTCTTC.

The DNA of the CDR3 is TGTGCCAGCAGTTACCGGGGACAGGGTGCACACATTCAGTACTTC. Translation gives CASSYRGQGAHIQYF. The rearrangement links TRBV6-6 to TRBJ2-4, with 9 bases aligning to TRBD1. Germline V gene lookup returns CDR1 MNHNY and CDR2 SVGAGI (reference sequence). This CDR3 has 15 amino acids. V was pared by 2 bases and J by 8 bases, with 7 bases of the junction left unmatched.

This chain joins TRBV30 and TRBJ1-5; D gene unclear. Deletions cut 4 bases from V and 2 bases from J, with 12 bases between. The CDR3 is made up of 14 amino acids. Per germline, CDR1 GTSNPN and CDR2 SVGIG (reference sequence). CDR3: CAWMPGVGNQPQHF. The CDR3 nucleotides are TGTGCCTGGATGCCCGGGGTGGGCAATCAGCCCCAGCATTTT.

The chain carries TRBV24-1 and TRBJ2-3, with TRBD1 as a possible D gene (6 bases). V was cut by 5 bases and J by 6 bases, with 23 bases left in between. Germline CDR1 reads KGHDR; CDR2 reads SFDVKD. This CDR3 spans 17 amino acids. CDR3 residues: CATSGGTTSPQLDTQYF. Written as DNA, the CDR3 is TGTGCCACCAGTGGAGGGACAACGTCCCCCCAACTGGATACGCAGTATTTT.

As to this clone: Other DNA sequences in the sample encode the same CDR3. V is TRBV7-9 and J is TRBJ1-2, with D tentatively TRBD1 (6 bases). The CDR3 covers 13 residues. V was pared by 3 bases and J by 3 bases, with 8 bases between. Germline assignment: CDR1 SEHNR and CDR2 FQNEAQ (reference sequence). Here the CDR3 reads CASSFSGDYGYTF. CDR3 nucleotide sequence: TGTGCCAGCAGCTTCTCAGGGGACTATGGCTACACCTTC.

The rearrangement joins TRBV6-5 to TRBJ1-3; weak D call: TRBD1 (6 bases). V lost 6 bases and J lost 0, with 12 bases in between. The CDR3 is made up of 15 amino acids. Germline CDR1 and CDR2: MNHEY and SVGAGI. CDR3 region: CASRSGTTSGNTIYF. CDR3 bases: TGTGCCAGCAGATCCGGGACAACCTCTGGAAACACCATATATTTT.

This clone was seen only once. This rearrangement joins TRBV3-1 (or the pseudogene TRBV3-2) to TRBJ2-3, with 16 nucleotides matching TRBD2. V shed 5 bases, J shed 6 bases, and the junction held 5 bases outside the gene matches. CDR1 LGHDT and CDR2 YNNKEL come from the germline V gene (reference sequence). The CDR3 sequence is 16 residues long. As DNA, the CDR3 is TGTGCCAGCAGCTCCGGGACTAGCGGGAGGGCGGATACGCAGTATTTT. It translates to CASSSGTSGRADTQYF.